The next 15 T cell receptor beta chains were all read from a single sample in a study of CD8 T cells in ankylosing spondylitis. A single record per CDR3 protein comes from TCRdb applying MiXCR to the 5' RACE reads. The sample yields approximately 240,000 distinct CDR3 sequences, about 10% seen once. Sequencing was carried out using blood, either unsorted or a sorted T cell fraction (not recorded which). These receptors were obtained from a male donor with ankylosing spondylitis or in good health (not recorded which).

This clonotype has a count of ten or more. This sequence joins TRBV4-2 and TRBJ1-5, with 7 bases matching TRBD1. Germline V gene lookup returns CDR1 LGHNA and CDR2 YNFKEQ. The CDR3 covers 16 residues. Trimming cost V 0 bases and J 7 bases; bases outside gene matches: 9. CDR3 sequence (DNA): TGTGCCAGCAGCCAAGAGTACGACAGGGTGGGCCAGCCCCAGCATTTT. This translates into CASSQEYDRVGQPQHF.

This clonotype has a count of ten or more. The V and J genes are TRBV30 and TRBJ2-2; weak D call: TRBD2 (5 bases). The ends were cut back, 5 bases at V and 1 base at J, with 5 bases in the middle. The CDR3 consists of 12 residues. Germline-derived CDR1 and CDR2 are GTSNPN and SVGIG (reference sequence). CDR3 sequence (DNA): TGTGCCTGGGGACTGAACACCGGGGAGCTGTTTTTT. Its protein product is CAWGLNTGELFF.

This clonotype was counted at least ten times. The chain joins TRBV6-5 to TRBJ1-2; TRBD1 agrees at 10 bases. J gave up 3 bases and V 2 bases, and 3 bases lay outside the gene matches. Germline values: CDR1 MNHEY, CDR2 SVGAGI. The CDR3 sequence is 15 residues long. In DNA form, the CDR3 reads TGTGCCAGCAGTTACGAAGGGACAGGGGACTATGGCTACACCTTC. Encoded protein: CASSYEGTGDYGYTF.

This clonotype occurred many times. The chain combines TRBV4-2 with TRBJ2-1, with 8 bases lining up with TRBD2. The V gene end was trimmed by 7 bases and the J gene end by 1 base; junction bases not matched to a gene: 12. CDR1 is LGHNA, CDR2 YNFKEQ, per germline. The CDR3 is made up of 17 amino acids. The CDR3 loop is CASTSHSGSPSYNEQFF. CDR3 DNA: TGTGCCAGCACGAGCCACAGCGGGAGTCCTTCCTACAATGAGCAGTTCTTC.

In this sample, this clonotype turned up many times. The rearrangement links TRBV6-4 to TRBJ2-2; D is uncertain. V shed 2 bases and J shed 3 bases, with 4 bases lying between them. CDR1 is MRHNA and CDR2 is SNTAGT in the germline V gene. This CDR3 is 13 amino acids long. CDR3 DNA: TGTGCCAGCAGTGACAGGGACACCGGGGAGCTGTTTTTT. Translated, it gives CASSDRDTGELFF.

Worth noting for this clonotype: Compared with germline, one end of the junction differs, possibly owing to a read error. The chain is built from TRBV12-3 or TRBV12-4 and TRBJ2-7; D not certain. CDR3 length equals 13 residues. CDR3 amino acids: CVSSWIRGGEQYF. CDR3 nucleotides: TGTGTCAGCAGTTGGATACGTGGCGGAGAGCAGTACTTC.

Details on this clonotype: This may be a read error, as it is one base from a much larger clone. The J gene is TRBJ1-2, the V gene TRBV7-2; the D gene is possibly TRBD1 (5 bases). V lost 2 bases, J lost 6 bases, and 10 bases lay in between. Per germline, CDR1 SGHTA and CDR2 FQGNSA. The CDR3 runs to 13 residues. The CDR3 loop reads CASSLKVGDGYTF. DNA of the CDR3: TGTGCCAGCAGCTTAAAGGTAGGGGATGGCTACACCTTC.

This clonotype was detected ten times or more. This chain uses TRBV18 with TRBJ2-4; 7 bases align to TRBD1. Unmatched junction bases numbered 4, after V lost 3 bases and J lost 2 bases. The CDR3 length is 15 residues. The germline CDR1 and CDR2 sequences are KGHSH and LQKENI. CDR3 DNA: TGTGCCAGCTCACCGGTGACAGGGACCAAAAACATTCAGTACTTC. Residues: CASSPVTGTKNIQYF.

This clonotype was found a few times. The CDR3 region is CSARSSGGSYEQYF. The CDR3 nucleotides read TGCAGTGCTAGGTCGAGCGGGGGGTCCTACGAGCAGTACTTC. V is TRBV20-1 and J is TRBJ2-7, with TRBD2 matching over 9 bases. With 3 bases clipped from V and 1 base from J, the junction kept 4 bases outside the gene matches. This CDR3 region has 14 residues. CDR1 is DFQATT and CDR2 is SNEGSKA in the germline V gene (reference sequence).

This clonotype appeared many times. The V call is TRBV20-1, the J call TRBJ2-7; 10 bases map to TRBD2. The CDR3 consists of 13 residues. J was trimmed by 4 bases and V by 5 bases; bases with no gene match: 5. CDR1 DFQATT and CDR2 SNEGSKA come from the germline V gene (reference sequence). The CDR3 DNA follows: TGCAGTGCTCCCGGACTAGCGGTATACGAGCAGTACTTC. Translation: CSAPGLAVYEQYF.

In its sample, this clonotype was seen many times. This chain connects TRBV7-6 to TRBJ2-5; D not certain. This CDR3 spans 9 amino acids. Looked up from germline, CDR1 is SGHVS and CDR2 is FNYEAQ. Between the trimmed V and J ends, which lost 10 bases and 2 bases, there was a span of 2 bases. Here the CDR3 reads CANQETQYF. The DNA for the CDR3 is TGTGCCAATCAAGAGACCCAGTACTTC.

The chain couples TRBV10-2 to TRBJ1-3; possible D gene TRBD1, 6 bases. The CDR3 length is 13 residues. Germline V CDR1 and CDR2: WSHSY, SAAADI. V was clipped by 10 bases and J by 0 bases, with 10 bases between them. As DNA, the CDR3 is TGCGCCACCCAACAGGGCTCTGGAAACACCATATATTTT. Translation: CATQQGSGNTIYF.

At least ten counts were recorded for this clonotype. V and J are TRBV12-3 or TRBV12-4 and TRBJ2-3, with TRBD2 identical over 8 bases. V was pared by 6 bases and J by 2 bases, with 10 bases of the junction left unmatched. CDR3 length: 16 amino acids. In DNA, the CDR3 is TGTGCCAGCAGCCACTTAGCGGGGCCGCCCACAGATACGCAGTATTTT. Encoded protein: CASSHLAGPPTDTQYF.

The J gene is TRBJ2-7, the V gene TRBV27; 7 bases are shared with TRBD1. Germline CDR1 and CDR2: MNHEY and SMNVEV (reference sequence). This CDR3 region has 13 residues. V was pared by 4 bases and J by 4 bases, with 4 bases of the junction left unmatched. The CDR3 sequence: CASSSPDRYEQYF. The CDR3 nucleotides are TGTGCCAGCAGTTCCCCGGACAGGTACGAGCAGTACTTC.

Ten or more counts support this clonotype. The rearrangement links TRBV2 to TRBJ2-7, with 9 bases that match TRBD2. CDR1 is SNHLY, CDR2 FYNNEI, per germline. The CDR3 spans 15 residues. The V gene end was trimmed by 6 bases and the J gene end by 0 bases; junction bases not matched to a gene: 6. The CDR3 here is CASRPTSGGSYEQYF. The CDR3 DNA sequence: TGTGCCAGCAGGCCGACTAGCGGAGGCTCCTACGAGCAGTACTTC.